The text below deals with one TCR beta chain. The antigen remains undetermined. The data stem from a study of OX40 agonist ivuxolimab in advanced cancers. Study details: The patients received ivuxolimab by intravenous route every 2 weeks at 0.01 to 10 mg/kg. Hepatocellular carcinoma, melanoma, renal cell or head and neck cancer affected the dose-escalation patients. Prior therapy, whether anti-PD-1, anti-PD-L1 or anti-CTLA-4, was allowed, and more than 35% had some.

Profiling relied on immunoSEQ multiplex PCR, and the TCRdb table lists in-frame clones only, not all of them. In the table there are 99,000 or so clones, 70% to 85% of which are singletons. V trimming: 5 bases; J trimming: 1 base; junction bases outside the gene matches: 2. Germline V gene sequence: CDR1 MNHEY, CDR2 SVGAGI. This CDR3 is built from 14 residues. The study, taken as a whole, reports: Clones of CD4+ and CD8+ blood T cells grew by week 6 at doses of 0.1 to 3.0 mg/kg.

This clonotype was sampled from an adult with an advanced solid tumor such as melanoma, head and neck, liver or kidney cancer. V and J are TRBV6-5 and TRBJ1-1; TRBD1 matches at 9 bases. The material was CD4+ or CD8+ T cells sorted from blood, obtained in a trial of the OX40 agonist ivuxolimab. This CDR3 is CASSQTGGNTEAFF. In DNA, the CDR3 is TGTGCCAGCAGTCAGACAGGGGGGAACACTGAAGCTTTCTTT.